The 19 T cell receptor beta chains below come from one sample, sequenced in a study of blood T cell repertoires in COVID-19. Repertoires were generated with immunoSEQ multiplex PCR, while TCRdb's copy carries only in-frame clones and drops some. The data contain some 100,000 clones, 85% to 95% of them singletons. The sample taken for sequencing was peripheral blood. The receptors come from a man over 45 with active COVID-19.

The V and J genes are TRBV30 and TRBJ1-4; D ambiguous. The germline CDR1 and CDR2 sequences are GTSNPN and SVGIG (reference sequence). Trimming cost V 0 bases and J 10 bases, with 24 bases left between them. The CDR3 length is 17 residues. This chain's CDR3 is CAWSVSLIPVAEVKLFF. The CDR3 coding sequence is TGTGCCTGGAGTGTATCCTTGATTCCGGTCGCTGAGGTAAAACTGTTTTTT.

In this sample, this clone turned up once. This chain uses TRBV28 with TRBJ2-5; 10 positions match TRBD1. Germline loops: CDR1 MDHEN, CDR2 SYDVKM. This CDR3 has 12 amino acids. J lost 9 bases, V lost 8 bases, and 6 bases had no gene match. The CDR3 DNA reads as TGTGCCAGCGGGACAGGGGTTTTGTCCCAGTACTTC. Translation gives CASGTGVLSQYF.

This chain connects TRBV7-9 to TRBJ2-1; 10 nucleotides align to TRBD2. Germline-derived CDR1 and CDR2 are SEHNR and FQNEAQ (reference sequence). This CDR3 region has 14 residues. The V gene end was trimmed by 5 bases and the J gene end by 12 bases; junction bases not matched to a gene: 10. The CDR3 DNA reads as TGTGCCAGCAGCGCTAGCGGGAGCGAAGGGTTGCAGTTCTTC. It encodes CASSASGSEGLQFF.

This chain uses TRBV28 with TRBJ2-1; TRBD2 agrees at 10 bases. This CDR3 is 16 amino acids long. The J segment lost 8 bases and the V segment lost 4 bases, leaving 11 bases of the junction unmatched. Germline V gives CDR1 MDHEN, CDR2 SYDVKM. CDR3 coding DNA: TGTGCCAGCAGTTCCCCAGCGGGAGGGCCGACAGATGAGCAGTTCTTC. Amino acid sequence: CASSSPAGGPTDEQFF.

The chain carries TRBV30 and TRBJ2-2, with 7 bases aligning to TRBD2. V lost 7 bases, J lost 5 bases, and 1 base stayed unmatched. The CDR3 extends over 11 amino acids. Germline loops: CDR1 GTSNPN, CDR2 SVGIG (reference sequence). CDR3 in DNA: TGTGCCTACGGGAGGACCGGGGAGCTGTTTTTT. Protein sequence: CAYGRTGELFF.

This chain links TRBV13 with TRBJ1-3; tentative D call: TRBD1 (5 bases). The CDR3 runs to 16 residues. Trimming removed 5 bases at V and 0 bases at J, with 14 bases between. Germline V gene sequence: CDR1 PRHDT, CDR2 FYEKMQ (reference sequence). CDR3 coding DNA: TGTGCCAGCAGCCCCCTCGCAGGGTTCTCTGGAAACACCATATATTTT. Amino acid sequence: CASSPLAGFSGNTIYF.

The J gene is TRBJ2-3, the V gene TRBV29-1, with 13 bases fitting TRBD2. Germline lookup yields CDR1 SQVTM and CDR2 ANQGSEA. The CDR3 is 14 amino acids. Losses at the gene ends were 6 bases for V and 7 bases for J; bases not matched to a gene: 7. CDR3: CSVGLAGVTNTQYF. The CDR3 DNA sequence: TGCAGCGTAGGACTAGCGGGAGTGACCAATACGCAGTATTTT.

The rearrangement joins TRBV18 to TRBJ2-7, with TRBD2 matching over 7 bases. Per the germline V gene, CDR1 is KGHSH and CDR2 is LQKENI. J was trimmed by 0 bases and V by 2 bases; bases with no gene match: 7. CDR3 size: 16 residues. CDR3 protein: CASSPNGRGDSYEQYF. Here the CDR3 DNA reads TGTGCCAGCTCACCAAATGGACGGGGGGACTCCTACGAGCAGTACTTC.

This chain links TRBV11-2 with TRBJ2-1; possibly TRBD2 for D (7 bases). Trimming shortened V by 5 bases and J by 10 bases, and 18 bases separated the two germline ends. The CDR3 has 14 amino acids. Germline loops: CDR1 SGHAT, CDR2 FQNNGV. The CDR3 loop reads CASSPVRGPGEQFF. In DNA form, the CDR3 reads TGTGCCAGCAGCCCCGTGCGGGGGCCGGGGGAGCAGTTCTTC. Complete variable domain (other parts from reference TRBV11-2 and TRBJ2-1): EAGVAQSPRYKIIEKRQSVAFWCNPISGHATLYWYQQILGQGPKLLIQFQNNGVVDDSQLPKDRFSAERLKGVDSTLKIQPAKLEDSAVYLCASSPVRGPGEQFFGPGTRLTVL.

The DNA for the CDR3 is TGTGCCAGCAGCCAAGGACGGGTTAGCGGATCCCAAGAGACCCAGTACTTC. Amino acid sequence: CASSQGRVSGSQETQYF. The gene calls are TRBV3-1 (or the pseudogene TRBV3-2) and TRBJ2-5, with D tentatively TRBD2 (6 bases). The CDR3 length is 17 residues. Germline V CDR1 and CDR2: LGHDT, YNNKEL (reference sequence). V was clipped by 1 base and J by 1 base, with 16 bases between them.

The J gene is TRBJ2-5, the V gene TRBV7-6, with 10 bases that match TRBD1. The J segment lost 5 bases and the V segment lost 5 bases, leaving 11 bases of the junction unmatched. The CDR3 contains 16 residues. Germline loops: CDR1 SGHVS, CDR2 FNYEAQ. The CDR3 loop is CASSQIMGTGVETQYF. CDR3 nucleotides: TGTGCCAGCAGCCAGATTATGGGGACAGGGGTGGAGACCCAGTACTTC.

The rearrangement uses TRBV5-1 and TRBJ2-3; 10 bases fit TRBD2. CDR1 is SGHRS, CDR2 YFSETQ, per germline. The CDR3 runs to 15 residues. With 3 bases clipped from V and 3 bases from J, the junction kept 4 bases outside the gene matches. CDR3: CASSWLAGVTDTQYF. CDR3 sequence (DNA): TGCGCCAGCAGCTGGCTAGCGGGAGTGACAGATACGCAGTATTTT.

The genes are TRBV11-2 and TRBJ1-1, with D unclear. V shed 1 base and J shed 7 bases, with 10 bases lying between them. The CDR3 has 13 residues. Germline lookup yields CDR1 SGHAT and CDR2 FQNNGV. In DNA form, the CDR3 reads TGTGCCAGCAGCTTAGCTGCGGGATTTGAAGCTTTCTTT. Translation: CASSLAAGFEAFF.

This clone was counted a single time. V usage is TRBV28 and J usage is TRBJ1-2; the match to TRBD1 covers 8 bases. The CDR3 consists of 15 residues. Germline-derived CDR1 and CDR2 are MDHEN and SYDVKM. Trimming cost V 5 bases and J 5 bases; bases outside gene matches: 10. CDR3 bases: TGTGCCAGCAGTAAGCAGGGGGCGCAATCGTATGGCTACACCTTC. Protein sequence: CASSKQGAQSYGYTF.

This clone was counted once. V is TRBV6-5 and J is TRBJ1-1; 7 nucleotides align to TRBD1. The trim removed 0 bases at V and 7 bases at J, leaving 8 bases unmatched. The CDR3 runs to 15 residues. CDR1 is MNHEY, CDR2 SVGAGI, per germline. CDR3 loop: CASSYSRRDSDEAFF. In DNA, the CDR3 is TGTGCCAGCAGTTACTCGAGGCGGGACAGCGATGAAGCTTTCTTT.

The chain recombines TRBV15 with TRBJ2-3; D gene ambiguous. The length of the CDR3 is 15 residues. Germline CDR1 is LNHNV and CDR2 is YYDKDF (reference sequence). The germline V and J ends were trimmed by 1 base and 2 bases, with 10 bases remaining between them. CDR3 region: CATSRGGEATDTQYF. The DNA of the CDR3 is TGTGCCACCAGCAGAGGAGGAGAGGCCACAGATACGCAGTATTTT.

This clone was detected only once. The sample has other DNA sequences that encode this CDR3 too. As DNA, the CDR3 is TGTGCCAGCAGTGAGCCGGGACAGTCCTACGAGCAGTACTTC. Protein: CASSEPGQSYEQYF. J is TRBJ2-7 and V is TRBV6-1; 7 bases fit TRBD1. The CDR3 is 14 residues long. Trimming at V came to 3 bases and at J to 1 base, leaving 3 bases not matched to a gene. Germline CDR1 is MNHNS and CDR2 is SASEGT.

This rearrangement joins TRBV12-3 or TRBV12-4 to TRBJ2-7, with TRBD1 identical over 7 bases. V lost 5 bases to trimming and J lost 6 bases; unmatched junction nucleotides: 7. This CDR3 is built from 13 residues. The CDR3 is CASSARQGLEQYF. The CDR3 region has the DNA TGTGCCAGCAGTGCGCGACAGGGCCTCGAGCAGTACTTC.

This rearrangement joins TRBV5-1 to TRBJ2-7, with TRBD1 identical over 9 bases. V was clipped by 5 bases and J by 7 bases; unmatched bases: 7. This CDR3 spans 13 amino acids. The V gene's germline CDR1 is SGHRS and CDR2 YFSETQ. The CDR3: CASRAQGAEEQYF. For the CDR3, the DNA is TGCGCCAGCAGGGCACAGGGGGCTGAAGAGCAGTACTTC. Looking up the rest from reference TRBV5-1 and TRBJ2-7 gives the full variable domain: KAGVTQTPRYLIKTRGQQVTLSCSPISGHRSVSWYQQTPGQGLQFLFEYFSETQRNKGNFPGRFSGRQFSNSRSEMNVSTLELGDSALYLCASRAQGAEEQYFGPGTRLTVT.